This T cell receptor beta chain appears in the sequencing data of a study of beta chain features in type 1 diabetes. Overall study results and limits: The study found moderately but significantly shorter TCRB CDR3s in all four CD4+ subsets of Type 1 diabetes patients.

Reverse transcribing all isolated RNA meant expressed TCRB transcripts were sequenced. Measured with immunoSEQ multiplex PCR; TCRdb has only the in-frame clones, and not every one. The sample records roughly 240,000 clones, about 63% being singletons. The CDR3 spans 13 residues. CDR1 is SEHNR, CDR2 FQNEAQ, per germline (reference sequence). Trimming took 3 bases from V and 8 from J, leaving 10 bases between them. About this clone: Its matching antigen is unknown.

This chain links TRBV7-9 with TRBJ2-2; D is unresolved. Sequenced input: naive CD4+ T cells from blood. The sequence derives from a man aged 25-40 years in good health. The CDR3 region has the DNA TGTGCCAGCAGCTTCCGGCTCGAGGGGGAGCTGTTTTTT. This gives the protein CASSFRLEGELFF.